What follows is one T cell receptor beta chain and its context. What it recognizes is unknown. The data were taken from a study of beta chain features in type 1 diabetes. Study context: Summed over all samples, the examined sorted cells came to roughly 110,000,000.

General observations from the study: TCRB CDR3s were moderately but significantly shorter in Type 1 diabetes patients in all four CD4+ subsets. In cDNA sequencing, cells with high TCR expression could be over-represented.

The germline CDR1 and CDR2 sequences are MDHEN and SYDVKM. The CDR3 covers 17 residues. The ends were cut back, 1 base at V and 2 bases at J, with 16 bases in the middle. The study reverse transcribed the entire isolated RNA, so it sequenced expressed TCRB transcripts. The assay was immunoSEQ multiplex PCR, and TCRdb's table has in-frame clones only and misses some. The sample consists of roughly 140,000 clones, 10% to 13% of them appearing once. Sequencing was done on a sample of central memory CD4+ T cells from blood. The TCR comes from a man between 25 and 39 years old with type 1 diabetes. The J gene is TRBJ2-3, the V gene TRBV28; a possible D gene is TRBD1 (6 bases). The CDR3 spells CASSLFRLDSYTDTQYF. The CDR3 coding sequence is TGTGCCAGCAGTTTATTTCGTTTGGACAGCTACACAGATACGCAGTATTTT.